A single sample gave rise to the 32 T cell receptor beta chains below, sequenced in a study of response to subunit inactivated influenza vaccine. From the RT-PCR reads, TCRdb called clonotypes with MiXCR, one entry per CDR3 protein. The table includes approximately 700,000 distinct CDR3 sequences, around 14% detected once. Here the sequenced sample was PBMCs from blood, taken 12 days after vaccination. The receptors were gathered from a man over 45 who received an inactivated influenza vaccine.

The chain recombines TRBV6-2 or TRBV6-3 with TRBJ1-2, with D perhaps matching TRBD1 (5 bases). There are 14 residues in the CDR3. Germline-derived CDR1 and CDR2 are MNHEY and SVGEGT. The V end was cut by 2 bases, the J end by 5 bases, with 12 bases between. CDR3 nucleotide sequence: TGTGCCAGCAGTTACGTCGGGGGTTCGTATGGCTACACCTTC. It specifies CASSYVGGSYGYTF.

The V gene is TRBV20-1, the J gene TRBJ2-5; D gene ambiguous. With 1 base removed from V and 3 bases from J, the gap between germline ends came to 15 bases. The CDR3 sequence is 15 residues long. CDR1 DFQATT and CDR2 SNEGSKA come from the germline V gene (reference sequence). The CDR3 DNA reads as TGCAGTGCTAGAGGTTGGCGGCGGCCCGAAGAGACCCAGTACTTC. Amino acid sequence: CSARGWRRPEETQYF.

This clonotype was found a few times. CDR3 coding DNA: TGCAGTGCTAGGTGGGGGGGCAGGACCGGGGAGCTGTTTTTT. Encoded protein: CSARWGGRTGELFF. The gene calls are TRBV20-1 and TRBJ2-2, with TRBD2 as a possible D gene (7 bases). The CDR3 spans 14 residues. CDR1 is DFQATT, CDR2 SNEGSKA, per germline (reference sequence). V was trimmed by 3 bases and J by 5 bases, leaving 13 bases between them.

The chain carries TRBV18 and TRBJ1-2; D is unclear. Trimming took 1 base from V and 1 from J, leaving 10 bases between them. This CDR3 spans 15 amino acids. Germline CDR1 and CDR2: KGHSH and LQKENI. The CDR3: CASSPRLEYNYGYTF. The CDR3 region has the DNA TGTGCCAGCTCACCACGTTTAGAGTATAACTATGGCTACACCTTC.

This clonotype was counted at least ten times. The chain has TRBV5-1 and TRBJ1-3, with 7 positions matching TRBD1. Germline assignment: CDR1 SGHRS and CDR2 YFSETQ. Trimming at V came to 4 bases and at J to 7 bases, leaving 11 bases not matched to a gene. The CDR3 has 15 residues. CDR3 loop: CASSPVGQAGNTIYF. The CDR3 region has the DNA TGCGCCAGCAGCCCCGTCGGACAGGCCGGGAACACCATATATTTT.

The CDR3: CAISDSRGGDEQYF. The CDR3 DNA follows: TGTGCCATCAGTGACTCCAGGGGTGGAGACGAGCAGTACTTC. This chain connects TRBV10-3 to TRBJ2-7; maybe TRBD1 (6 bases). V lost 3 bases, J lost 5 bases, and 14 bases lay in between. The CDR3 loop spans 14 amino acids. The germline V gene encodes CDR1 ENHRY and CDR2 SYGVKD.

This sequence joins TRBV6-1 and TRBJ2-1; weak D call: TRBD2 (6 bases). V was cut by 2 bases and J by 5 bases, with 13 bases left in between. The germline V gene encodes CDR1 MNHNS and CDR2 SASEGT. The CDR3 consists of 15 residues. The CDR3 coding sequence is TGTGCCAGCAGTGAACGGCCGGGACTCAACAATGAGCAGTTCTTC. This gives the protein CASSERPGLNNEQFF.

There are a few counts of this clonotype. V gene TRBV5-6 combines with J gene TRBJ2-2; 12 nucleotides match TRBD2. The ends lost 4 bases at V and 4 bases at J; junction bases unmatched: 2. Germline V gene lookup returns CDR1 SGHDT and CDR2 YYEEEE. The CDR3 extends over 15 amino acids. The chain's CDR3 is CASSGTSGFTGELFF. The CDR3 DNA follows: TGTGCCAGCAGCGGGACTAGCGGGTTCACCGGGGAGCTGTTTTTT.

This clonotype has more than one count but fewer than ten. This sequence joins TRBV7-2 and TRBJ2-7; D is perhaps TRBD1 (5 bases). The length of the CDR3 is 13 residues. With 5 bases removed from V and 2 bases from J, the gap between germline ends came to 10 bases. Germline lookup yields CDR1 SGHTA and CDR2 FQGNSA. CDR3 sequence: CASSAYRTYEQYF. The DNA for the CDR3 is TGTGCCAGCAGCGCGTACAGGACCTACGAGCAGTACTTC.

CDR3 sequence: CASTLDNSYEQYF. The CDR3 DNA follows: TGTGCCAGCACCTTGGACAATTCCTACGAGCAGTACTTC. This chain links TRBV7-9 with TRBJ2-7; a possible D gene is TRBD1 (5 bases). CDR1 is SEHNR and CDR2 is FQNEAQ in the germline V gene (reference sequence). CDR3 length equals 13 residues. Trimming removed 7 bases at V and 1 base at J, with 11 bases between.

Here the CDR3 DNA reads TGTGCCAGCAGTCCAACTCGGGACAGGGTCCCTCGGCGCACTGAAGCTTTCTTT. It encodes CASSPTRDRVPRRTEAFF. The chain recombines TRBV12-3 or TRBV12-4 with TRBJ1-1, with 9 bases aligning to TRBD1. This CDR3 has 18 amino acids. With 5 bases clipped from V and 4 bases from J, the junction kept 17 bases outside the gene matches.

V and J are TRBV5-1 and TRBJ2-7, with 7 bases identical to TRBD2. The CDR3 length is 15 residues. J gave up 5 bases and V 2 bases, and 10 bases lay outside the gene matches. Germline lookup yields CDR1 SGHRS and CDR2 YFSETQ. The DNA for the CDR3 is TGCGCCAGCAGCTTAAGCGGGGCTAGGCAGGACGAGCAGTACTTC. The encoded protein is CASSLSGARQDEQYF.

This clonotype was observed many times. The CDR3 nucleotides are TGTGCCAGCAGCTTAGCCAGGGACAGGGGGCGCCCGCCCAACGTCCTGACTTTC. Its protein is CASSLARDRGRPPNVLTF. The chain combines TRBV11-1 with TRBJ2-6; TRBD1 aligns across 12 bases. The J segment lost 8 bases and the V segment lost 0 bases, leaving 8 bases of the junction unmatched. Germline V gives CDR1 SGHAT, CDR2 FQDESV (reference sequence). The CDR3 is made up of 18 amino acids.

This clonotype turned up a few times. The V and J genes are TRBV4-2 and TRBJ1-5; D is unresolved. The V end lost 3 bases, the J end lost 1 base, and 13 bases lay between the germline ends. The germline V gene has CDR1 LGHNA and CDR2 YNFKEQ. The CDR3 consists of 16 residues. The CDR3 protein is CASSQRVWRSNQPQHF. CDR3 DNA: TGTGCCAGCAGCCAGAGGGTTTGGAGAAGCAATCAGCCCCAGCATTTT.

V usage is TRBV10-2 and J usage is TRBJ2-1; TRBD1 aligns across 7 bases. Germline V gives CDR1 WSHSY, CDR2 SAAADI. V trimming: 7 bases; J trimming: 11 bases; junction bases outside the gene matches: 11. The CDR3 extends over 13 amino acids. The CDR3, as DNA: TGCGCCAGCACCCGGGACAGTTCGAATAAGCAGTTCTTC. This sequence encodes CASTRDSSNKQFF.

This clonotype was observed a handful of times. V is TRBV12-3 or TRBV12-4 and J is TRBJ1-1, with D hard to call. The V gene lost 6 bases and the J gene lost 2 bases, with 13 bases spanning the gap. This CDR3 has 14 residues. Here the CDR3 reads CASSHKGGNTEAFF. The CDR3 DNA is TGTGCCAGCAGCCATAAGGGAGGAAACACTGAAGCTTTCTTT.

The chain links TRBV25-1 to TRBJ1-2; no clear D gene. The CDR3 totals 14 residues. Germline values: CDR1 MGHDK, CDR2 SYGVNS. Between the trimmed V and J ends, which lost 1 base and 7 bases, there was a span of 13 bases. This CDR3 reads CASSELNRDFGYTF. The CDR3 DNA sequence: TGTGCCAGCAGTGAATTAAACCGTGATTTTGGCTACACCTTC.

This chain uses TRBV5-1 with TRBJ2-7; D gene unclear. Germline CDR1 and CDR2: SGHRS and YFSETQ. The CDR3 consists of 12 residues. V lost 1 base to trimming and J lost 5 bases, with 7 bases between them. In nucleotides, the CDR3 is TGCGCCAGCAGCTTGACACCCAACGAGCAGTACTTC. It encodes CASSLTPNEQYF.

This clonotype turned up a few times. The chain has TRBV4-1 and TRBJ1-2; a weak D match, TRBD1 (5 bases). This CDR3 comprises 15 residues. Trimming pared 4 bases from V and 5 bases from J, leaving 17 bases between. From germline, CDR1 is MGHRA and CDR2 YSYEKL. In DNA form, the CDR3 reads TGCGCCAGCAGCCCAAATGCCGGGACGGTGTATGGCTACACCTTC. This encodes CASSPNAGTVYGYTF.

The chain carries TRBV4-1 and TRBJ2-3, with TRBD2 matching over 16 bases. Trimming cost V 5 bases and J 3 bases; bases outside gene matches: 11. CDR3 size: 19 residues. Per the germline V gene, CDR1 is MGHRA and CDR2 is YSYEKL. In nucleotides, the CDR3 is TGCGCCAGCAGCAGCCCCGGGACTAGCGGGGGGGCCCGAACAGATACGCAGTATTTT. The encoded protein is CASSSPGTSGGARTDTQYF.

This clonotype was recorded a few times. CDR3 protein: CASSQGAGVGEQYF. Written as DNA, the CDR3 is TGTGCCAGCAGCCAAGGCGCGGGAGTGGGGGAGCAGTACTTC. V gene TRBV3-1 combines with J gene TRBJ2-7; 7 positions match TRBD2. CDR1 and CDR2 (germline): LGHDT, YNNKEL (reference sequence). The J segment lost 7 bases and the V segment lost 1 base, leaving 7 bases of the junction unmatched. CDR3 length: 14 amino acids.

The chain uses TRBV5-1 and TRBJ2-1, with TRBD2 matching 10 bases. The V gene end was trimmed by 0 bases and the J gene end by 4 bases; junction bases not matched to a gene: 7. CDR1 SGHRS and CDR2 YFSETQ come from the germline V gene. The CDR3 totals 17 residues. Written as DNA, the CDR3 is TGCGCCAGCAGCTTGGCGTTAACTAGCGGGGTTTACAATGAGCAGTTCTTC. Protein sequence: CASSLALTSGVYNEQFF. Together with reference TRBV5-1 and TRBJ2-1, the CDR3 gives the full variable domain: KAGVTQTPRYLIKTRGQQVTLSCSPISGHRSVSWYQQTPGQGLQFLFEYFSETQRNKGNFPGRFSGRQFSNSRSEMNVSTLELGDSALYLCASSLALTSGVYNEQFFGPGTRLTVL.

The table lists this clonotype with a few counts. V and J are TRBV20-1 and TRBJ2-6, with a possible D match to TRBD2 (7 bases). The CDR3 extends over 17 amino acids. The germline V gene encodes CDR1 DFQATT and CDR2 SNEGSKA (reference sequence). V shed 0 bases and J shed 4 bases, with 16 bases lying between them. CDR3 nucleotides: TGCAGTGCTAGAGACCCCGGGCGGGGGCTAGGGGCCAACGTCCTGACTTTC. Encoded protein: CSARDPGRGLGANVLTF.

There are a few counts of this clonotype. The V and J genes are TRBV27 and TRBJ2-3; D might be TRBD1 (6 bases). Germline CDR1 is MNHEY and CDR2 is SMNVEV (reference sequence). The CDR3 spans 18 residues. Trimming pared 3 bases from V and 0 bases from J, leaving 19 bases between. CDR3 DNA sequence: TGTGCCAGCAGTTTCGGCAGGGGAGACGGTGGGAGCACAGATACGCAGTATTTT. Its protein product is CASSFGRGDGGSTDTQYF.

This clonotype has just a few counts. CDR3 protein: CASSPEGRTDTQYF. In DNA form, the CDR3 reads TGCGCCAGCAGCCCCGAGGGTCGGACAGATACGCAGTATTTT. The chain recombines TRBV5-1 with TRBJ2-3; tentatively, D is TRBD2 (5 bases). CDR1 and CDR2 from the germline V gene are SGHRS and YFSETQ. The V gene lost 4 bases and the J gene lost 3 bases, with 12 bases spanning the gap. The CDR3 has 14 residues.

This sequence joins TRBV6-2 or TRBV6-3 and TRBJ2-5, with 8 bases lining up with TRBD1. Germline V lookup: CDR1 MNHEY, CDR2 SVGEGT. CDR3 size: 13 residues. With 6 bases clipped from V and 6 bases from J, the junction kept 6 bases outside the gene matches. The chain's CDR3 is CASSQDRVQTQYF. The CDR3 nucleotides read TGTGCCAGCAGCCAGGACAGGGTACAGACCCAGTACTTC.

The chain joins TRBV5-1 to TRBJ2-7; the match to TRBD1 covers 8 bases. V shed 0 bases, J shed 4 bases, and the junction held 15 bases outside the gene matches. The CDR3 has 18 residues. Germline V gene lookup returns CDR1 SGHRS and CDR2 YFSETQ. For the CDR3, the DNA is TGCGCCAGCAGCTTGGTCAATTTTCACGGGACAGGCCGTTACGAGCAGTACTTC. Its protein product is CASSLVNFHGTGRYEQYF.

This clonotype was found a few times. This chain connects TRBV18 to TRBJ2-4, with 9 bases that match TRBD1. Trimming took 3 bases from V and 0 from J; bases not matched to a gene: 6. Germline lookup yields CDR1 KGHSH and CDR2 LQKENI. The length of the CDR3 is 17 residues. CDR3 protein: CASSPPGTGKAKNIQYF. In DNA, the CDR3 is TGTGCCAGCTCACCCCCCGGGACAGGGAAAGCCAAAAACATTCAGTACTTC.

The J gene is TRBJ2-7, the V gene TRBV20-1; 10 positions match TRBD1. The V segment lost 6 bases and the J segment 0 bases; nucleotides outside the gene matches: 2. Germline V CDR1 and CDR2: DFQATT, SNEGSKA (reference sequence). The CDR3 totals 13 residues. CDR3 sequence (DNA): TGCAGTGCGGGGGACAGGGGCTCCTACGAGCAGTACTTC. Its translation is CSAGDRGSYEQYF.

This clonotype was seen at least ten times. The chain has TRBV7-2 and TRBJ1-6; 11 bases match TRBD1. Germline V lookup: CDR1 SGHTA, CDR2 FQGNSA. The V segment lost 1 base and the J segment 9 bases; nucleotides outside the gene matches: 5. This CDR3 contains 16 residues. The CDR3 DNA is TGTGCCAGCAGCTTAGGTGGGACAGGGGGTAGTTCACCCCTCCACTTT. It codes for CASSLGGTGGSSPLHF.

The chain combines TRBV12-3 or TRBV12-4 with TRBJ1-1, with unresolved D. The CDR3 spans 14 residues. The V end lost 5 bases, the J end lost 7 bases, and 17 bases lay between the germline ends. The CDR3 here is CASSIQIVGGEAFF. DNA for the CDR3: TGTGCCAGCAGTATACAAATCGTGGGCGGTGAAGCTTTCTTT.

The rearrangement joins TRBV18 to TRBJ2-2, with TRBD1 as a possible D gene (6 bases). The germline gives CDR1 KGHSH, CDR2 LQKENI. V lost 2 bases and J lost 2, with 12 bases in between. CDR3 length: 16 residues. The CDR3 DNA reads TGTGCCAGCTCACCAGCAGGGGTTACCAACACCGGGGAGCTGTTTTTT. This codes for CASSPAGVTNTGELFF.